Below, 27 T cell receptor beta chains from the same sample are listed, as sequenced in a study of blood T cell repertoires in COVID-19. The assay was immunoSEQ multiplex PCR, and TCRdb's table has in-frame clones only and misses some. The repertoire holds around 170,000 clones, approximately 87% seen once, with 3% to 4% in the top ten. Sample: peripheral blood. Source of these receptors: a woman aged 65 to 85 with acute or convalescent COVID-19.

The chain uses TRBV27 and TRBJ2-3, with 7 bases lining up with TRBD1. This CDR3 has 18 residues. Germline loops: CDR1 MNHEY, CDR2 SMNVEV (reference sequence). V lost 5 bases, J lost 4 bases, and 18 bases stayed unmatched. For the CDR3, the DNA is TGTGCCAGCAGTCTAGCCCCGTTCGACAGGGCAAGATCAGATACGCAGTATTTT. This encodes CASSLAPFDRARSDTQYF.

This chain uses TRBV6-2 or TRBV6-3 with TRBJ2-3; TRBD2 agrees at 12 bases. Germline V gene lookup returns CDR1 MNHEY and CDR2 SVGEGT. CDR3 length: 16 residues. Trimming at V came to 4 bases and at J to 5 bases, leaving 7 bases not matched to a gene. The CDR3 is CASSSPSGGAGDTQYF. The CDR3 bases are TGTGCCAGCAGTTCACCTAGCGGGGGGGCGGGAGATACGCAGTATTTT.

V and J are TRBV27 and TRBJ1-6; TRBD1 aligns across 7 bases. The CDR3 totals 14 residues. Trimming removed 3 bases from V and 7 bases from J; junction bases left unmatched: 3. The germline gives CDR1 MNHEY, CDR2 SMNVEV (reference sequence). This CDR3 reads CASSLTGINSPLHF. The DNA of the CDR3 is TGTGCCAGCAGTTTGACAGGGATCAATTCACCCCTCCACTTT.

This chain joins TRBV5-6 and TRBJ1-4, with 7 bases identical to TRBD1. The germline V gene has CDR1 SGHDT and CDR2 YYEEEE. V shed 2 bases, J shed 8 bases, and the junction held 6 bases outside the gene matches. The length of the CDR3 is 14 residues. The CDR3 loop reads CASSFGQVHEKLFF. The DNA of the CDR3 is TGTGCCAGCAGCTTCGGACAGGTCCACGAAAAACTGTTTTTT. Variable domain in full (rest from reference TRBV5-6 and TRBJ1-4): DAGVTQSPTHLIKTRGQQVTLRCSPKSGHDTVSWYQQALGQGPQFIFQYYEEEERQRGNFPDRFSGHQFPNYSSELNVNALLLGDSALYLCASSFGQVHEKLFFGSGTQLSVL.

The CDR3: CASTNPGAPGYTF. As DNA, the CDR3 is TGCGCCAGCACTAACCCAGGGGCCCCCGGCTACACCTTC. V usage is TRBV5-1 and J usage is TRBJ1-2, with D possibly matching TRBD1 (6 bases). Germline values: CDR1 SGHRS, CDR2 YFSETQ. The CDR3 is 13 residues long. Trimming shortened V by 6 bases and J by 8 bases, and 17 bases separated the two germline ends.

The rearrangement joins TRBV28 to TRBJ1-2; D is ambiguous. The V gene's germline CDR1 is MDHEN and CDR2 SYDVKM. Trimming shortened V by 5 bases and J by 4 bases, and 8 bases separated the two germline ends. This CDR3 spans 12 amino acids. CDR3 sequence reads: CASSQESYGYTF. For the CDR3, the DNA is TGTGCCAGCAGTCAGGAATCCTATGGCTACACCTTC.

The chain links TRBV27 to TRBJ2-2; maybe TRBD2 (7 bases). V was trimmed by 5 bases and J by 9 bases, leaving 16 bases between them. Germline values: CDR1 MNHEY, CDR2 SMNVEV (reference sequence). CDR3 length: 14 amino acids. The CDR3 reads CASSPERGGWELFF. CDR3 bases: TGTGCCAGCAGTCCTGAGAGGGGGGGGTGGGAGCTGTTTTTT.

CDR3 coding DNA: TGTGCCAGCAGGACAGCGAACTATGGCTACACCTTC. Amino acid sequence: CASRTANYGYTF. The chain is built from TRBV5-5 and TRBJ1-2, with D possibly matching TRBD1 (5 bases). This CDR3 comprises 12 residues. V was shortened by 5 bases and J by 2 bases, with 7 bases between the two germline ends. CDR1 and CDR2 from the germline V gene are SGHKS and YYEKEE (reference sequence).

J is TRBJ2-1 and V is TRBV7-6, with 7 bases lining up with TRBD2. The germline V gene has CDR1 SGHVS and CDR2 FNYEAQ. Germline trimming cut 4 bases from V and 9 bases from J; bases unmatched to any gene: 6. The CDR3 has 13 residues. The CDR3 coding sequence is TGTGCCAGCAGCTCTCGGGGGGATAGTGAGCAGTTCTTC. This translates into CASSSRGDSEQFF.

The chain employs TRBV5-1 and TRBJ2-1; possible D gene TRBD2, 5 bases. The V gene lost 0 bases and the J gene lost 5 bases, with 9 bases spanning the gap. Germline CDR1 SGHRS, CDR2 YFSETQ. The CDR3 contains 14 residues. The DNA for the CDR3 is TGCGCCAGCAGCTTGGCTAGCAACAACAATGAGCAGTTCTTC. This sequence encodes CASSLASNNNEQFF.

This chain connects TRBV6-5 to TRBJ1-6, with D possibly being TRBD1 (6 bases). Germline V gene lookup returns CDR1 MNHEY and CDR2 SVGAGI. V was pared by 2 bases and J by 3 bases, with 8 bases between. The CDR3 is made up of 15 amino acids. Here the CDR3 reads CASSYGRGYNSPLHF. CDR3 DNA sequence: TGTGCCAGCAGTTACGGCAGGGGCTATAATTCACCCCTCCACTTT.

The chain employs TRBV6-2 or TRBV6-3 and TRBJ1-2, with D uncertain. With 5 bases removed from V and 3 bases from J, the gap between germline ends came to 13 bases. The CDR3 extends over 14 amino acids. Germline-derived CDR1 and CDR2 are MNHEY and SVGEGT. DNA for the CDR3: TGTGCCAGCAGTCACAACCGAGGGCACTATGGCTACACCTTC. Its protein is CASSHNRGHYGYTF.

This rearrangement joins TRBV24-1 to TRBJ1-2; no reliable D call. CDR3 length: 13 residues. Trimming took off 3 bases at V and 3 bases at J, with 7 bases between the two ends. Germline assignment: CDR1 KGHDR and CDR2 SFDVKD. CDR3 sequence: CATSDSDYYGYTF. The CDR3 coding sequence is TGTGCCACCAGTGATAGTGACTACTATGGCTACACCTTC.

The genes are TRBV29-1 and TRBJ2-3, with TRBD1 matching over 8 bases. The CDR3 covers 17 residues. The V and J ends lost 4 bases and 1 base, in that order; junction bases with no gene match: 13. Germline lookup yields CDR1 SQVTM and CDR2 ANQGSEA. CDR3 region: CSVVGAGTGRRTDTQYF. Written as DNA, the CDR3 is TGCAGCGTTGTGGGGGCGGGGACAGGTCGCCGCACAGATACGCAGTATTTT.

This clone was detected once. V is TRBV3-1 (or the pseudogene TRBV3-2) and J is TRBJ1-1; 7 nucleotides line up with TRBD1. The CDR3 length is 20 residues. CDR1 is LGHDT, CDR2 YNNKEL, per germline (reference sequence). V lost 4 bases and J lost 4; bases outside the gene matches: 24. The DNA of the CDR3 is TGTGCCAGCAGCCGCCCTGCGCCCTGGGACAGCCCTAAGGGGGGCACTGAAGCTTTCTTT. It codes for CASSRPAPWDSPKGGTEAFF.

The rearrangement joins TRBV2 to TRBJ1-1, with TRBD1 identical over 7 bases. CDR3 length equals 14 residues. After removal of 2 bases from V and 1 base from J, the junction contained 1 base not matched to a gene. Germline-derived CDR1 and CDR2 are SNHLY and FYNNEI. The CDR3 DNA is TGTGCCAGCAGTGAACAGGGGGGGAACACTGAAGCTTTCTTT. Its translation: CASSEQGGNTEAFF.

This chain uses TRBV4-3 with TRBJ2-7; TRBD1 agrees at 9 bases. Germline values: CDR1 LGHNA, CDR2 YSLEER. CDR3 length: 17 residues. With V trimmed by 0 bases and J by 4 bases, 10 bases remained unmatched. CDR3 bases: TGCGCCAGCAGCCAAGATCCCGGGACAGGGATAGGGTACGAGCAGTACTTC. Translation gives CASSQDPGTGIGYEQYF.

The chain recombines TRBV5-1 with TRBJ1-6, with 7 bases aligning to TRBD1. Germline values: CDR1 SGHRS, CDR2 YFSETQ. CDR3 length: 14 residues. Germline trimming cut 2 bases from V and 8 bases from J; bases unmatched to any gene: 4. The CDR3 reads CASSLQGTYSPLHF. CDR3 bases: TGCGCCAGCAGCTTACAGGGGACGTATTCACCCCTCCACTTT.

The chain has TRBV5-1 and TRBJ2-3; 8 bases map to TRBD1. Trimming removed 0 bases from V and 3 bases from J; junction bases left unmatched: 6. The CDR3 is 16 residues long. CDR1 is SGHRS, CDR2 YFSETQ, per germline. This CDR3 reads CASSLAGQGRTDTQYF. CDR3 DNA sequence: TGCGCCAGCAGCTTGGCCGGACAGGGAAGAACAGATACGCAGTATTTT.

The chain carries TRBV27 and TRBJ2-2, with 14 bases matching TRBD2. With V trimmed by 3 bases and J by 6 bases, 3 bases remained unmatched. CDR3 size: 16 residues. CDR1 and CDR2 from the germline V gene are MNHEY and SMNVEV (reference sequence). CDR3 protein: CASSLGTSGRSGELFF. For the CDR3, the DNA is TGTGCCAGCAGTTTGGGGACTAGCGGGAGATCCGGGGAGCTGTTTTTT.

V gene TRBV19 combines with J gene TRBJ2-3; 10 nucleotides align to TRBD2. Germline CDR1 reads LNHDA; CDR2 reads SQIVND (reference sequence). The CDR3 length is 16 residues. The V gene end was trimmed by 4 bases and the J gene end by 6 bases; junction bases not matched to a gene: 10. In DNA, the CDR3 is TGTGCCAGTAGTAGCCTAAGCGGGGGGGCAGGCGATACGCAGTATTTT. Translation: CASSSLSGGAGDTQYF.

This chain joins TRBV5-6 and TRBJ2-1; 12 bases line up with TRBD2. This CDR3 is 16 amino acids long. J was trimmed by 6 bases and V by 5 bases; bases with no gene match: 9. CDR1 is SGHDT and CDR2 is YYEEEE in the germline V gene. CDR3 nucleotides: TGTGCCAGCAGTCAGAGGCAGACTAGCGGGAGCAATGAGCAGTTCTTC. It yields the protein CASSQRQTSGSNEQFF.

The V call is TRBV19, the J call TRBJ1-6, with D possibly TRBD1 on 6 matching bases. Germline values: CDR1 LNHDA, CDR2 SQIVND (reference sequence). This CDR3 comprises 13 residues. Trimming removed 9 bases at V and 5 bases at J, with 11 bases between. The CDR3 loop reads CASTDRHNSPLHF. The CDR3 DNA follows: TGTGCCAGCACGGACAGACATAATTCACCCCTCCACTTT.

The chain uses TRBV5-1 and TRBJ1-2; 10 bases are shared with TRBD1. Germline assignment: CDR1 SGHRS and CDR2 YFSETQ. V lost 4 bases, J lost 8 bases, and 5 bases stayed unmatched. The CDR3 length is 13 residues. CDR3 bases: TGCGCCAGCAGCCCAGGGACAGGGGACGGCTACACCTTC. Its translation: CASSPGTGDGYTF.

The chain joins TRBV6-5 to TRBJ1-3, with D perhaps TRBD1 (6 bases). Germline loops: CDR1 MNHEY, CDR2 SVGAGI. V lost 7 bases and J lost 0, with 7 bases in between. This CDR3 contains 13 residues. CDR3 in DNA: TGTGCCAGCAAGACAGGCTCTGGAAACACCATATATTTT. Amino acids: CASKTGSGNTIYF.

This clone showed up just once. This rearrangement joins TRBV6-1 to TRBJ2-3; a weak D match, TRBD2 (5 bases). There are 15 residues in the CDR3. Deletions cut 2 bases from V and 4 bases from J, with 13 bases between. Germline CDR1 reads MNHNS; CDR2 reads SASEGT. The CDR3 bases are TGTGCCAGCAGTGAACGGAGGAGAGGCTCAGATACGCAGTATTTT. Its protein is CASSERRRGSDTQYF.

This clone turned up a few times. The gene calls are TRBV18 and TRBJ1-1; D possibly corresponds to TRBD1 (5 bases). V lost 5 bases, J lost 3 bases, and 16 bases lay in between. The CDR3 runs to 15 residues. Germline CDR1 is KGHSH and CDR2 is LQKENI. In DNA form, the CDR3 reads TGTGCCAGCTCAGGCGTTGGCGGGGGGGACACTGAAGCTTTCTTT. Translation gives CASSGVGGGDTEAFF.